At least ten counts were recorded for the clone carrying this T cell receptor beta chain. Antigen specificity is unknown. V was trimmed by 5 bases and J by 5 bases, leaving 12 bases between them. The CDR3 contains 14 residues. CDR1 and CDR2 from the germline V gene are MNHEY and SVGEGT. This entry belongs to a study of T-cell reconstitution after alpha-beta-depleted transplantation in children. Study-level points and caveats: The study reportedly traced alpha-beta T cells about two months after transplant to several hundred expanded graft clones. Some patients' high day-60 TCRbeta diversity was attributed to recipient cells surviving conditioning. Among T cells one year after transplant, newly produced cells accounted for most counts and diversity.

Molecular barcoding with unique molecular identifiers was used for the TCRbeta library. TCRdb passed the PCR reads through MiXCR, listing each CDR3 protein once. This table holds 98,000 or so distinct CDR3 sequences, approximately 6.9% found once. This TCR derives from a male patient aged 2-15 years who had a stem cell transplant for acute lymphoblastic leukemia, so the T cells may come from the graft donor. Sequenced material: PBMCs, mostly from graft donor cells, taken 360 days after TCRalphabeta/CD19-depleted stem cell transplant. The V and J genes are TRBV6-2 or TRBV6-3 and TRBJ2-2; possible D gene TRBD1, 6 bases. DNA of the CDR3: TGTGCCAGCAGTGCAACAGGGCGGACCGGGGAGCTGTTTTTT. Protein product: CASSATGRTGELFF.